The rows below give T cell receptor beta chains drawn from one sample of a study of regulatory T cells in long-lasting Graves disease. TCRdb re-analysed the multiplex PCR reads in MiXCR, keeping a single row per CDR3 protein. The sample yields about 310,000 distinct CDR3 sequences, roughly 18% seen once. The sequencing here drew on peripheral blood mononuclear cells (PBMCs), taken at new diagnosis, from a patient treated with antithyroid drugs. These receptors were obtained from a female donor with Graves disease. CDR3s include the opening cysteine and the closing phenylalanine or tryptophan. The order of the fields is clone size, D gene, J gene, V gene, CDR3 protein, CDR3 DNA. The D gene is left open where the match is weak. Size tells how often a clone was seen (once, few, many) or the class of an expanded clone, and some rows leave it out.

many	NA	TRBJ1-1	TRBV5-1	CASSGRGENTEAFF	TGCGCCAGCAGCGGTAGGGGGGAGAACACTGAAGCTTTCTTT
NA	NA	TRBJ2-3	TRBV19	CASSGMTSLGISTDTQYF	TGTGCCAGTAGTGGCATGACTAGTCTAGGGATAAGCACAGATACGCAGTATTTT
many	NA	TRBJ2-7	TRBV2	CASEPMTYEQYF	TGTGCCAGCGAGCCGATGACCTACGAGCAGTACTTC
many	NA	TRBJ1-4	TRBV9	CASSVKTTNEKLFF	TGTGCCAGCAGCGTTAAGACAACTAATGAAAAACTGTTTTTT
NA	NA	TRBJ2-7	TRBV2	CASSLSPFEQYF	TGTGCCAGCAGCCTAAGTCCCTTCGAGCAGTACTTC
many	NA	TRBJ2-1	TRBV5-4	CASSLDRQEQFF	TGTGCCAGCAGCTTGGATCGCCAGGAGCAGTTCTTC
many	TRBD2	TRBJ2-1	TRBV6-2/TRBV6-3	CASSLLAAGNNEQFF	TGTGCCAGCAGTCTCCTAGCGGCCGGGAACAATGAGCAGTTCTTC
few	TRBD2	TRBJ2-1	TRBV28	CASSTSGREEQFF	TGTGCCAGCAGCACTAGCGGGAGGGAAGAGCAGTTCTTC
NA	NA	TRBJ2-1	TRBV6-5	CASSLRGVSNNEQFF	TGTGCCAGCAGTTTGAGGGGGGTAAGCAACAATGAGCAGTTCTTC
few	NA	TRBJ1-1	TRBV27	CASSPRGPGAHTEAFF	TGTGCCAGCAGTCCTCGGGGGCCAGGGGCGCACACTGAAGCTTTCTTT
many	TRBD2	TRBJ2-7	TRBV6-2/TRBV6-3	CASSYSVKREFSYEQYF	TGTGCCAGCAGTTACTCGGTTAAGCGGGAGTTCTCCTACGAGCAGTACTTC
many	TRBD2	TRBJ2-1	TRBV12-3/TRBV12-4	CASSLAFAGGSYNEQFF	TGTGCCAGCAGTTTAGCGTTCGCGGGGGGCTCCTACAATGAGCAGTTCTTC
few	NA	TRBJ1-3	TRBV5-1	CASSSTGDSRNTIYF	TGCGCCAGCAGCTCGACAGGCGACTCTAGAAACACCATATATTTT
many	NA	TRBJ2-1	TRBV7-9	CATSRAGQSNEQFF	TGTGCCACGTCAAGGGCGGGGCAGAGCAATGAGCAGTTCTTC
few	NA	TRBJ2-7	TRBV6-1	CASSRGNEQYF	TGTGCCAGCAGTCGAGGGAACGAGCAGTACTTC
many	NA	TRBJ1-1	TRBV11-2	CASSLDWNTEAFF	TGTGCCAGCAGCTTGGATTGGAACACTGAAGCTTTCTTT
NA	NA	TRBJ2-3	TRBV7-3	CASSYVSSTDTQYF	TGCGCCAGCAGCTATGTCAGTAGCACAGATACGCAGTATTTT
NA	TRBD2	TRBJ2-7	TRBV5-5	CASSLWGGSYEQYF	TGTGCCAGCAGCTTATGGGGAGGGTCCTACGAGCAGTACTTC
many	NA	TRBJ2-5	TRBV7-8	CASSIHSPQETQYF	TGTGCCAGCAGCATCCACAGCCCCCAAGAGACCCAGTACTTC
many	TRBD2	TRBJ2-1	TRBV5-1	CASSYAPSGLASYNEQFF	TGTGCCAGCAGCTACGCCCCTAGCGGGCTCGCTTCCTACAATGAGCAGTTCTTC
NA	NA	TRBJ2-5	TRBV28	CASSSRDRGRLAGRQETQYF	TGTGCCAGCAGTTCCCGGGACAGGGGGAGACTAGCGGGACGACAAGAGACCCAGTACTTC
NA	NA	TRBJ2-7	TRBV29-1	CSVGPSLYEQYF	TGCAGCGTTGGGCCTTCCCTCTACGAGCAGTACTTC
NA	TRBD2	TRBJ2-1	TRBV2	CASSGTSGGLLFSYNEQFF	TGTGCCAGCAGCGGGACTAGCGGGGGGCTACTTTTCTCCTACAATGAGCAGTTCTTC
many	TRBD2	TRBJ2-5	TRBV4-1	CASSQEGTSGTLQETQYF	TGCGCCAGCAGCCAAGAGGGAACTAGCGGGACTCTACAAGAGACCCAGTACTTC
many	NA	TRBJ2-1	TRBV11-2	CASSLDSPEQFF	TGTGCCAGCAGCTTGGACAGCCCTGAGCAGTTCTTC
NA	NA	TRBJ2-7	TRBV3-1	CASSRRVPPYEQYF	TGTGCCAGCAGCCGCCGGGTCCCTCCCTACGAGCAGTACTTC
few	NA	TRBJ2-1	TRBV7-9	CASSPSDGRQGNEQFF	TGTGCCAGCAGCCCGTCCGACGGGAGGCAGGGGAATGAGCAGTTCTTC
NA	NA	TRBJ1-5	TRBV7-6	CASSSGPNSNQPQHF	TGTGCCAGCAGCTCGGGACCGAATAGCAATCAGCCCCAGCATTTT
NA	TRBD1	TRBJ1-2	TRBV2	CASSESGRGGRGYTF	TGTGCCAGCAGTGAATCGGGCAGAGGGGGCCGGGGCTACACCTTC
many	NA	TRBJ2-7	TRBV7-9	CASSFVGNRGYEQYF	TGTGCCAGCAGCTTCGTGGGTAATCGCGGCTACGAGCAGTACTTC
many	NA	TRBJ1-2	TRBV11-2	CASSLGGSNYGYTF	TGTGCCAGCAGCTTAGGTGGAAGCAACTATGGCTACACCTTC
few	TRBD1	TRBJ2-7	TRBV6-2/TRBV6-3	CASSDSTGTAPYEQYF	TGTGCCAGCAGCGACTCAACCGGGACAGCTCCCTACGAGCAGTACTTC
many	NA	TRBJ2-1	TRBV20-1	CSAGTVNGREELSF	TGCAGTGCTGGGACAGTTAATGGGCGGGAGGAGCTTTCGTTC
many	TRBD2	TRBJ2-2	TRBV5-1	CASSLAATSGSTGELFF	TGCGCCAGCAGCTTGGCCGCGACTAGCGGGAGTACCGGGGAGCTGTTTTTT
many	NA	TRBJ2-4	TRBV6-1	CASSKSQPKYLAKNIQYF	TGTGCCAGCAGCAAGTCACAACCTAAATATCTAGCCAAAAACATTCAGTACTTC
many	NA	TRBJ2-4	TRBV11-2	CASSQREPPIFQYF	TGTGCCAGCAGCCAACGGGAGCCACCTATATTTCAGTACTTC
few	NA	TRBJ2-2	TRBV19	CASSIWGSGELFF	TGTGCCAGTAGTATATGGGGTTCCGGGGAGCTGTTTTTT
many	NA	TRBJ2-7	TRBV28	CASHQGGSYEQYF	TGTGCCAGCCACCAAGGGGGTAGCTACGAGCAGTACTTC
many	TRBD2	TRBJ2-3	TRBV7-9	CASSLVVLAGLTDTQYF	TGTGCCAGCAGCTTAGTAGTTCTAGCGGGACTGACAGATACGCAGTATTTT
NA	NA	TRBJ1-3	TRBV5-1	CASSLEVGRSGNTIYF	TGCGCCAGCAGCTTGGAGGTGGGGCGCTCTGGAAACACCATATATTTT
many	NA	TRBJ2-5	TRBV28	CAHWGSQGETQYF	TGTGCCCATTGGGGTAGTCAGGGAGAGACCCAGTACTTC